A single T cell receptor beta chain is shown here with its context. Its target is unknown. The length of the CDR3 is 12 residues. Germline loops: CDR1 SNHLY, CDR2 FYNNEI. V lost 3 bases, J lost 5 bases, and 7 bases lay in between. This sample is part of a study of T cell responses to AZD1222 COVID-19 vaccine. The study, taken as a whole, reports: Spike-specific TCR breadth and depth rose after two AZD1222 doses. Repertoire sampling was restricted to post-peak T cell response timepoints.

The method was immunoSEQ multiplex PCR; TCRdb's version includes in-frame clones alone and lacks a portion of them. The sample lists tens of thousands of clones; more than 70% were seen once. The sequence was obtained from an adult in good health. V usage is TRBV2 and J usage is TRBJ2-5; no definite D call. Sequenced here: peripheral blood, sampled on day 0 of AZD1222 vaccination. CDR3 DNA: TGTGCCAGCAGTGATCGTGGGGAGACCCAGTACTTC. Translating it yields CASSDRGETQYF.